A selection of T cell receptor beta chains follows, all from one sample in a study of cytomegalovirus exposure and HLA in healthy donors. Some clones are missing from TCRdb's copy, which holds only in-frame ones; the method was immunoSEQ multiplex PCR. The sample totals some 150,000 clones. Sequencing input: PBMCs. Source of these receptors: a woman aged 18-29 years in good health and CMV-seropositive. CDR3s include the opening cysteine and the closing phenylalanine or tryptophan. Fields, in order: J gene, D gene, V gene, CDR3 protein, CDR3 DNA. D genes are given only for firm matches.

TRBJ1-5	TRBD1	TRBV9	CASSEGDRAYQPQHF	TGTGCCAGCAGCGAAGGGGACAGGGCCTATCAGCCCCAGCATTTT
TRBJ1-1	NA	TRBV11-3	CASSANEGVNTEAFF	TGTGCCAGCAGCGCGAACGAAGGGGTGAACACTGAAGCTTTCTTT
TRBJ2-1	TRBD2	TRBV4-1	CASSLSGSKGYNEQFF	TGCGCCAGCAGTCTTAGCGGGAGCAAGGGTTACAATGAGCAGTTCTTC
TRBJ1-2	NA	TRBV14	CASSQDWGLRGYTF	TGTGCCAGCAGCCAAGATTGGGGCCTCCGTGGCTACACCTTC
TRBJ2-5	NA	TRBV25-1	CASRPGGQDTQYF	TGTGCCAGCAGGCCGGGGGGCCAAGACACCCAGTACTTC
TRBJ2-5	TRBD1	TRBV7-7	CASSGQGAAETQYF	TGTGCTAGCAGCGGACAGGGGGCCGCAGAGACCCAGTACTTC
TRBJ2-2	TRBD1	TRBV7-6	CASSPKTGPAGELFF	TGTGCCAGCAGCCCAAAGACAGGGCCAGCCGGGGAGCTGTTTTTT
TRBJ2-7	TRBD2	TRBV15	CATSRDRTSGYEQYF	TGTGCCACCAGCAGAGATAGGACTAGCGGGTACGAGCAGTACTTC
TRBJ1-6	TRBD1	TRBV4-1	CASSRIPGQGGSPLHF	TGCGCCAGCAGCCGAATACCGGGACAGGGGGGGTCACCCCTCCACTTT
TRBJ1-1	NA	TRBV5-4	CASSLQGPEAFF	TGTGCCAGCAGCCTACAGGGCCCTGAAGCTTTCTTT
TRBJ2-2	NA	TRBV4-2	CASSQGAGVDTGELFF	TGTGCCAGCAGCCAAGGTGCAGGGGTGGACACCGGGGAGCTGTTTTTT
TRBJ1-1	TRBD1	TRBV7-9	CASSSLRRGRTEAFF	TGTGCCAGCAGCTCCCTTAGGAGGGGGCGTACTGAAGCTTTCTTT
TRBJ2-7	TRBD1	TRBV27	CASSSGQDLTRRYF	TGTGCCAGCAGTTCAGGACAGGACCTAACGAGGCGGTACTTC
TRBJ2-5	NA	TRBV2	CASSEGWAGETQYF	TGTGCCAGCAGTGAAGGTTGGGCTGGAGAGACCCAGTACTTC
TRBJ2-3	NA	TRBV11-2	CASSLEFRTYGDTQYF	TGTGCCAGCAGCTTAGAGTTTCGGACTTACGGAGATACGCAGTATTTT
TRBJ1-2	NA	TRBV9	CASSATPSANYGYTF	TGTGCCAGCAGCGCCACCCCTTCAGCTAACTATGGCTACACCTTC
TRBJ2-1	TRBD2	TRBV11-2	CASSLDPSGNNEQFF	TGTGCCAGCAGCTTAGATCCTAGCGGAAACAATGAGCAGTTCTTC
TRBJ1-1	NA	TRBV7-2	CASSLRAGGAFF	TGTGCCAGCAGCTTAAGGGCCGGGGGAGCTTTCTTT
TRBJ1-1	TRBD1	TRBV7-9	CASSLHEGAGTEAFF	TGTGCCAGCAGCTTACATGAGGGGGCGGGGACTGAAGCTTTCTTT
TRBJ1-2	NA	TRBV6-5	CASSRWESSNYGYTF	TGTGCCAGCAGCCGATGGGAGTCTTCTAACTATGGCTACACCTTC
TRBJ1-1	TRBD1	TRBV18	CASSPLDRANTEAFF	TGTGCCAGCTCACCACTTGACAGGGCCAACACTGAAGCTTTCTTT
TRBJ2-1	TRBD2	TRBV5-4	CASSLGSGVNNEQFF	TGTGCCAGCAGCTTGGGCAGCGGGGTTAACAATGAGCAGTTCTTC
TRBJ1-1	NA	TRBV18	CASSPGGRNTEAFF	TGTGCCAGCTCACCAGGGGGCAGGAACACTGAAGCTTTCTTT
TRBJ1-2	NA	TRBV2	CASSEGQRFSYTF	TGTGCCAGCAGTGAAGGGCAGCGTTTCAGCTACACCTTC
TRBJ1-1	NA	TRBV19	CASNPRTKHTYTEAFF	TGTGCCAGTAACCCTCGGACAAAACACACATACACTGAAGCTTTCTTT
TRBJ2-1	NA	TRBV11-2	CASRSGGYEQFF	TGTGCCAGCAGGTCGGGGGGCTATGAGCAGTTCTTC
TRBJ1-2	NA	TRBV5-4	CASSANTVNYGYTF	TGTGCCAGCAGCGCAAACACAGTTAACTATGGCTACACCTTC
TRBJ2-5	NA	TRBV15	CATSRGGQYRPETQYF	TGTGCCACCAGCAGGGGGGGACAGTACAGACCGGAGACCCAGTACTTC
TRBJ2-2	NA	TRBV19	CASSRGRGPNTGELFF	TGTGCCAGTAGTAGGGGCAGGGGCCCCAACACCGGGGAGCTGTTTTTT
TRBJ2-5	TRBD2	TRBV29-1	CSVVGSGGSRQETQYF	TGCAGCGTTGTGGGTAGCGGGGGGTCGAGACAAGAGACCCAGTACTTC
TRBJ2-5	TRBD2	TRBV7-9	CASSSGRLAAYQETQYF	TGTGCCAGCAGCTCCGGAAGACTAGCGGCTTACCAAGAGACCCAGTACTTC
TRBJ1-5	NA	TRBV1	CTSSHRSHREEQPQHF	TGCACCAGCAGCCACCGTTCTCACAGGGAAGAACAGCCCCAGCATTTT
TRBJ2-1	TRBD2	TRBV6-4	CASSLAAVSNEQFF	TGTGCCAGCAGCCTAGCGGCGGTCTCCAATGAGCAGTTCTTC
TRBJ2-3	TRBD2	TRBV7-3	CASSFSILAGATDTQYF	TGTGCCAGCAGTTTTTCTATCCTAGCGGGGGCCACAGATACGCAGTATTTT
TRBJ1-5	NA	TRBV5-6	CASSLAGPENQPQHF	TGTGCCAGCAGCTTGGCAGGGCCAGAGAATCAGCCCCAGCATTTT
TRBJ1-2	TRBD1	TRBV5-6	CASSFGTEAGYTF	TGTGCCAGCAGCTTTGGGACAGAAGCGGGCTACACCTTC
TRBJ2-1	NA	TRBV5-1	CASSLAGANYNEQFF	TGCGCCAGCAGCTTGGCGGGAGCCAACTACAATGAGCAGTTCTTC
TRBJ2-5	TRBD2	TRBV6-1	CASSGLAGDQETQYF	TGTGCCAGCAGTGGACTAGCGGGGGACCAAGAGACCCAGTACTTC
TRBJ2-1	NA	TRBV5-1	CASSLGGRSYNEQFF	TGCGCCAGCAGCTTGGGAGGGAGGTCCTACAATGAGCAGTTCTTC
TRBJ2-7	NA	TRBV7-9	CASSSGGSYEQYF	TGTGCCAGCAGCTCCGGGGGATCCTACGAGCAGTACTTC
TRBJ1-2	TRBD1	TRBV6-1	CASSVGTGYGYTF	TGTGCCAGCAGTGTAGGGACAGGCTATGGCTACACCTTC
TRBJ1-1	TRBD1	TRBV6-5	CASSYQQGASTEAFF	TGTGCCAGCAGTTACCAACAGGGGGCCAGCACTGAAGCTTTCTTT
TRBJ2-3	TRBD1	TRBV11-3	CASSLGQGTDTQYF	TGTGCCAGCAGCCTTGGACAGGGAACAGATACGCAGTATTTT
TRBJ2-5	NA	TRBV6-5	CASSPGLASKTQYF	TGTGCCAGCAGTCCAGGGCTTGCTTCGAAGACCCAGTACTTC
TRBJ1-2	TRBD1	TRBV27	CASRHTGGGGYTF	TGTGCCAGCAGACACACAGGGGGCGGTGGCTACACCTTC
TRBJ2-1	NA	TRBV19	CASSDSSYNEQFF	TGTGCCAGTAGCGACAGCTCCTACAATGAGCAGTTCTTC
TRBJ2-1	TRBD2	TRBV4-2	CASSQDPSGRYNEQFF	TGTGCCAGCAGCCAAGATCCTAGCGGGCGTTACAATGAGCAGTTCTTC
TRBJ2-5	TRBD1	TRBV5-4	CASSFLGQEETQYF	TGTGCCAGCAGCTTTCTTGGACAGGAAGAGACCCAGTACTTC
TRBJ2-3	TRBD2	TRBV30	CAWTAGVPTDTQYF	TGTGCCTGGACAGCGGGAGTCCCCACAGATACGCAGTATTTT
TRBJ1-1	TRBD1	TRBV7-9	CASSLRQGRSTEAFF	TGTGCCAGCAGCCTCAGACAGGGGCGTAGCACTGAAGCTTTCTTT